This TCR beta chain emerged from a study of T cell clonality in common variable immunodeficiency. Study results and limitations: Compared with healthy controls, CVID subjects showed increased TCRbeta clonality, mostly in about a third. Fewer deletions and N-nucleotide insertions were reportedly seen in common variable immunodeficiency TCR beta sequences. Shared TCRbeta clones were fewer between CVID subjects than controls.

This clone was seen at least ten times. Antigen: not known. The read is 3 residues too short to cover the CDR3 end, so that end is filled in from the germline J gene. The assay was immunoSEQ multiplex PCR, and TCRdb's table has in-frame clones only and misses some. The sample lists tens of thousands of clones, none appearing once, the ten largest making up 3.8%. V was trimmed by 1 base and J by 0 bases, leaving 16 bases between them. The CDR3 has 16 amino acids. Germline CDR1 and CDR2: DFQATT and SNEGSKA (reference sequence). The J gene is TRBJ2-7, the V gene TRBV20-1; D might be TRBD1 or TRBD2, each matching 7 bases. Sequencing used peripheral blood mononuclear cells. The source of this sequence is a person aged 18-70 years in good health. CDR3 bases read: TGCAGTGCTAGAGGGGAGGGGACAGCTATCTCCTACGAG. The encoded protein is CSARGEGTAISYE. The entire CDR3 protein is CSARGEGTAISYEQYF.